One sample yielded the 2 T cell receptor beta chains listed below, sequenced in a study of blood T cell repertoires in COVID-19. The method was immunoSEQ multiplex PCR; TCRdb's version includes in-frame clones alone and lacks a portion of them. The sample has around 230,000 clones, roughly 90% seen once. Sequencing used PBMCs or T cells enriched from blood (not recorded which). All receptors derive from a woman aged 25-40 years with acute COVID-19.

V gene TRBV3-1 (or the pseudogene TRBV3-2) combines with J gene TRBJ1-4; TRBD1 matches at 8 bases. Per germline, CDR1 LGHDT and CDR2 YNNKEL (reference sequence). Trimming removed 4 bases from V and 7 bases from J; junction bases left unmatched: 8. This CDR3 region has 15 residues. DNA of the CDR3: TGTGCCAGCAGCCGACAACAGGGGGGCGGTGAAAAACTGTTTTTT. Its translation is CASSRQQGGGEKLFF.

This clone has a single count. The chain links TRBV5-4 to TRBJ2-5; D is perhaps TRBD1 (6 bases). This CDR3 spans 15 amino acids. V was shortened by 0 bases and J by 5 bases, with 14 bases between the two germline ends. From germline, CDR1 is SGHNT and CDR2 YYREEE (reference sequence). The CDR3 sequence is CASSLANTRGETQYF. In nucleotides, the CDR3 is TGTGCCAGCAGCTTGGCCAATACTAGGGGGGAGACCCAGTACTTC. Looking up the rest from reference TRBV5-4 and TRBJ2-5 gives the full variable domain: ETGVTQSPTHLIKTRGQQVTLRCSSQSGHNTVSWYQQALGQGPQFIFQYYREEENGRGNFPPRFSGLQFPNYSSELNVNALELDDSALYLCASSLANTRGETQYFGPGTRLLVL.